The 20 T cell receptor beta chains below were found in one sample sequenced in a study of CD8+ T cells in alopecia areata. RNA was extracted and reverse transcribed into cDNA as the sequencing template. The table came from immunoSEQ multiplex PCR; TCRdb's copy has only in-frame clones and leaves some out. The profile shows 95,000 to 100,000 clones, 60% to 75% of them singletons. As to treatment: oral pan-JAK inhibitor, 5-10 mg twice daily. Material: CD8+ T cells sorted from blood, obtained at week 4, from a patient treated with tofacitinib. Source of these receptors: a human donor with alopecia areata.

The J gene is TRBJ2-4, the V gene TRBV4-3; maybe TRBD2 (6 bases). V was trimmed by 2 bases and J by 0 bases, leaving 11 bases between them. Looked up from germline, CDR1 is LGHNA and CDR2 is YSLEER. The CDR3 contains 16 residues. This CDR3 reads CASSQQRALAKNIQYF. The CDR3 DNA sequence: TGCGCCAGCAGCCAACAGCGGGCACTAGCCAAAAACATTCAGTACTTC.

J is TRBJ2-7 and V is TRBV29-1; either TRBD1 or TRBD2 may fit D (5 bases each). V dropped 1 base and J dropped 0 bases, with 7 bases sitting between them. Germline CDR1 SQVTM, CDR2 ANQGSEA. There are 13 residues in the CDR3. The CDR3 loop is CSVEGGTSYEQYF. The CDR3 region has the DNA TGCAGCGTTGAAGGTGGGACCTCCTACGAGCAGTACTTC.

This clone appeared many times. The V call is TRBV29-1, the J call TRBJ2-2, with D unclear. Germline V CDR1 and CDR2: SQVTM, ANQGSEA. The CDR3 loop spans 15 amino acids. Trimming took 5 bases from V and 7 from J, leaving 20 bases between them. CDR3 sequence: CSVPGLGGPDGELFF. The CDR3 DNA reads as TGCAGCGTTCCCGGGCTAGGTGGCCCAGACGGGGAGCTGTTTTTT.

This chain uses TRBV11-2 with TRBJ2-3, with TRBD2 as a possible D gene (6 bases). Trimming removed 4 bases at V and 4 bases at J, with 12 bases between. In germline, CDR1 is SGHAT, CDR2 FQNNGV. This CDR3 has 14 residues. The CDR3 reads CASSSVRGADTQYF. The CDR3 DNA reads as TGTGCCAGCAGCTCAGTGCGGGGCGCAGATACGCAGTATTTT. The full variable domain, in which reference TRBV11-2 and TRBJ2-3 provide the parts outside the CDR3, is EAGVAQSPRYKIIEKRQSVAFWCNPISGHATLYWYQQILGQGPKLLIQFQNNGVVDDSQLPKDRFSAERLKGVDSTLKIQPAKLEDSAVYLCASSSVRGADTQYFGPGTRLTVL.

This chain joins TRBV4-3 and TRBJ2-5, with D unclear. Germline CDR1 is LGHNA and CDR2 is YSLEER. Trimming stripped 0 bases from V and 5 bases from J, with 13 bases between. The CDR3 is 15 residues long. CDR3 loop: CASSQDVRTGETQYF. CDR3 DNA sequence: TGCGCCAGCAGCCAAGATGTCAGGACGGGTGAGACCCAGTACTTC.

V is TRBV5-1 and J is TRBJ2-7; no clear D. Germline CDR1 SGHRS, CDR2 YFSETQ. V gave up 0 bases and J gave up 2 bases, with 9 bases separating them. CDR3 size: 14 residues. The CDR3 here is CASSLVYLAYEQYF. The CDR3, as DNA: TGCGCCAGCAGCTTGGTATACCTCGCCTACGAGCAGTACTTC.

The chain joins TRBV7-2 to TRBJ1-1; maybe TRBD1 (5 bases). The CDR3 totals 13 residues. Trimming stripped 5 bases from V and 11 bases from J, with 18 bases between. Looked up from germline, CDR1 is SGHTA and CDR2 is FQGNSA. Here the CDR3 DNA reads TGTGCCAGCAGCACCGGGACCCAAGGATGGGCTTTCTTT. Translated, it gives CASSTGTQGWAFF.

DNA for the CDR3: TGTGCCAGTAGTATGGCAGGGAGCGATGGCTACACCTTC. It yields the protein CASSMAGSDGYTF. This chain joins TRBV19 and TRBJ1-2, with TRBD1 as a possible D gene (5 bases). CDR3 length: 13 amino acids. CDR1 and CDR2 (germline): LNHDA, SQIVND (reference sequence). Trimming cost V 3 bases and J 6 bases, with 11 bases left between them. Variable domain in full (rest from reference TRBV19 and TRBJ1-2): DGGITQSPKYLFRKEGQNVTLSCEQNLNHDAMYWYRQDPGQGLRLIYYSQIVNDFQKGDIAEGYSVSREKKESFPLTVTSAQKNPTAFYLCASSMAGSDGYTFGSGTRLTVV.

V and J are TRBV27 and TRBJ2-3; D may match TRBD1 or TRBD2 (5 bases each). This CDR3 comprises 16 residues. The V end lost 6 bases, the J end lost 4 bases, and 20 bases lay between the germline ends. CDR1 is MNHEY and CDR2 is SMNVEV in the germline V gene (reference sequence). CDR3 sequence: CASRSWGTPHPDTQYF. CDR3 coding DNA: TGTGCCAGCAGGTCCTGGGGGACCCCCCACCCAGATACGCAGTATTTT.

This clone showed up just once. The V call is TRBV27, the J call TRBJ2-7, with D possibly matching TRBD1 (6 bases). This CDR3 spans 15 amino acids. The V gene lost 5 bases and the J gene lost 2 bases, with 16 bases spanning the gap. Germline CDR1 reads MNHEY; CDR2 reads SMNVEV (reference sequence). CDR3 sequence: CASSPTGTYTYEQYF. The CDR3 nucleotides are TGTGCCAGCAGTCCCACCGGGACATACACCTACGAGCAGTACTTC.

The table lists this clone with a few counts. The chain is built from TRBV5-5 and TRBJ1-1, with unresolved D. The germline V gene has CDR1 SGHKS and CDR2 YYEKEE (reference sequence). Trimming took 4 bases from V and 4 from J, leaving 17 bases between them. The CDR3 runs 15 residues. The CDR3 reads CASSAAGPDVTEAFF. The DNA of the CDR3 is TGTGCCAGCAGCGCCGCCGGACCCGACGTCACTGAAGCTTTCTTT.

The table lists this clone with a few counts. The chain links TRBV15 to TRBJ1-2; D call uncertain. This CDR3 is built from 14 residues. Trimming cost V 8 bases and J 3 bases, with 16 bases left between them. Germline CDR1 LNHNV, CDR2 YYDKDF (reference sequence). CDR3 DNA sequence: TGTGCCACCGAGCGTCGGGCAAGTGACTATGGCTACACCTTC. Its translation is CATERRASDYGYTF.

CDR3 amino acids: CASSSTTGAVSPLHF. The CDR3 nucleotides are TGTGCCAGCAGTTCCACTACAGGGGCCGTCTCACCCCTCCACTTT. This sequence joins TRBV27 and TRBJ1-6, with 7 bases aligning to TRBD1. This CDR3 is built from 15 residues. With 4 bases clipped from V and 10 bases from J, the junction kept 10 bases outside the gene matches. Germline CDR1 and CDR2: MNHEY and SMNVEV (reference sequence).

The CDR3 DNA is TGTGCCATCAGTGAGGTTACCGGGCTAGCGGAGAGCACAGATACGCAGTATTTT. This sequence encodes CAISEVTGLAESTDTQYF. This sequence joins TRBV10-3 and TRBJ2-3; 7 nucleotides align to TRBD2. Germline CDR1 ENHRY, CDR2 SYGVKD. Unmatched junction bases numbered 11, after V lost 2 bases and J lost 0 bases. The CDR3 extends over 18 amino acids.

The chain employs TRBV5-5 and TRBJ2-7; D might be TRBD2 (5 bases). CDR3 length: 16 amino acids. V lost 5 bases and J lost 4, with 22 bases in between. The germline gives CDR1 SGHKS, CDR2 YYEKEE (reference sequence). The CDR3 loop reads CASSDLGERSRYEQYF. CDR3 coding DNA: TGTGCCAGCAGTGATCTTGGGGAGAGATCACGGTACGAGCAGTACTTC.

The rearrangement uses TRBV5-4 and TRBJ1-2; perhaps TRBD1 as D (5 bases). The length of the CDR3 is 15 residues. The V end lost 0 bases, the J end lost 4 bases, and 13 bases lay between the germline ends. CDR1 and CDR2 from the germline V gene are SGHNT and YYREEE (reference sequence). The CDR3 region has the DNA TGTGCCAGCAGCTTGGGCCCGGACACATTCTATGGCTACACCTTC. It is translated as CASSLGPDTFYGYTF.

The chain combines TRBV7-9 with TRBJ2-1, with 11 bases matching TRBD2. The CDR3 runs to 18 residues. The junction had 9 bases not matched to a gene; V was cut back by 5 bases and J by 0 bases. CDR1 is SEHNR, CDR2 FQNEAQ, per germline (reference sequence). The CDR3 sequence: CASSPSTSGMISYNEQFF. The DNA of the CDR3 is TGTGCCAGCAGCCCCTCGACTAGCGGGATGATCTCCTACAATGAGCAGTTCTTC. The complete variable domain, with remaining parts taken from reference TRBV7-9 and TRBJ2-1, reads DTGVSQNPRHKITKRGQNVTFRCDPISEHNRLYWYRQTLGQGPEFLTYFQNEAQLEKSRLLSDRFSAERPKGSFSTLEIQRTEQGDSAMYLCASSPSTSGMISYNEQFFGPGTRLTVL.

The genes are TRBV5-6 and TRBJ2-7, with D uncertain. V was cut by 3 bases and J by 5 bases, with 15 bases left in between. The germline V gene encodes CDR1 SGHDT and CDR2 YYEEEE. CDR3 length: 14 residues. In DNA, the CDR3 is TGTGCCAGCAGCTCCACTGACCAAGCCGACGAGCAGTACTTC. Amino acid sequence: CASSSTDQADEQYF. The variable domain in full, with the rest retrieved from reference TRBV5-6 and TRBJ2-7, is DAGVTQSPTHLIKTRGQQVTLRCSPKSGHDTVSWYQQALGQGPQFIFQYYEEEERQRGNFPDRFSGHQFPNYSSELNVNALLLGDSALYLCASSSTDQADEQYFGPGTRLTVT.

This clone was counted a few times. The rearrangement uses TRBV25-1 and TRBJ2-7; either TRBD1 or TRBD2 may supply D (5 bases each). This CDR3 has 16 residues. V was pared by 2 bases and J by 4 bases, with 18 bases between. In germline, CDR1 is MGHDK, CDR2 SYGVNS. CDR3 bases: TGTGCCAGCAGTGAACGCACCGGGACGCATAATTACGAGCAGTACTTC. It translates to CASSERTGTHNYEQYF.

J is TRBJ2-2 and V is TRBV5-6, with 14 bases aligning to TRBD2. The CDR3 is 18 residues long. The V gene's germline CDR1 is SGHDT and CDR2 YYEEEE. V gave up 0 bases and J gave up 5 bases; unmatched junction bases: 6. This CDR3 is CASSLGLAGGPRTGELFF. The CDR3, as DNA: TGTGCCAGCAGCTTGGGACTAGCGGGGGGGCCGCGGACCGGGGAGCTGTTTTTT.